Following are 23 T cell receptor beta chains from one sample sequenced in a study of neurological immune-mediated disorders. TCRdb re-analysed the 5' RACE reads in MiXCR, keeping a single row per CDR3 protein. Here the sample spans about 38,000 distinct CDR3 sequences, roughly 10% being singletons. Sequencing input: CD4+ T cells from blood. The source of these receptors is a woman aged 25 to 39 with HTLV-1-associated myelopathy (HAM/TSP).

This clonotype was detected ten times or more. The J gene is TRBJ2-1, the V gene TRBV5-4; D perhaps matches TRBD1 (6 bases). The CDR3 has 15 residues. Trimming removed 2 bases at V and 4 bases at J, with 13 bases between. Germline values: CDR1 SGHNT, CDR2 YYREEE (reference sequence). The CDR3: CASSFGDRQYNEQFF. CDR3 DNA sequence: TGTGCCAGCAGCTTTGGTGACAGGCAATACAATGAGCAGTTCTTC.

In its sample, this clonotype was seen many times. The chain employs TRBV19 and TRBJ1-1, with TRBD1 as a possible D gene (6 bases). Per the germline V gene, CDR1 is LNHDA and CDR2 is SQIVND (reference sequence). Between the trimmed V and J ends, which lost 5 bases and 2 bases, there was a span of 15 bases. CDR3 size: 15 residues. The CDR3 here is CASSPQQGANTEAFF. CDR3 nucleotides: TGTGCCAGTAGTCCCCAACAGGGCGCCAACACTGAAGCTTTCTTT.

This chain connects TRBV18 to TRBJ2-7; no firm D call. V was trimmed by 3 bases and J by 3 bases, leaving 3 bases between them. Germline CDR1 and CDR2: KGHSH and LQKENI. The CDR3 consists of 11 residues. CDR3 in DNA: TGTGCCAGCTCACCGAACTACGAGCAGTACTTC. Translation: CASSPNYEQYF.

This clonotype showed up many times. The chain carries TRBV10-3 and TRBJ1-1, with TRBD1 as a possible D gene (5 bases). Deletions cut 5 bases from V and 0 bases from J, with 13 bases between. Germline assignment: CDR1 ENHRY and CDR2 SYGVKD. The CDR3 consists of 15 residues. Here the CDR3 reads CAISKGSGMNTEAFF. Written as DNA, the CDR3 is TGTGCCATCAGTAAGGGGTCAGGCATGAACACTGAAGCTTTCTTT.

The table lists this clonotype with many counts. The chain couples TRBV20-1 to TRBJ2-3; D is undetermined. Germline assignment: CDR1 DFQATT and CDR2 SNEGSKA (reference sequence). The CDR3 is made up of 12 amino acids. V was pared by 6 bases and J by 0 bases, with 7 bases between. In nucleotides, the CDR3 is TGCAGTGCGGCCGGGAGCACAGATACGCAGTATTTT. Translating gives CSAAGSTDTQYF.

This clonotype was recorded at least ten times. This chain uses TRBV5-1 with TRBJ1-1; 9 bases are shared with TRBD1. CDR1 is SGHRS and CDR2 is YFSETQ in the germline V gene. V lost 4 bases and J lost 9; bases outside the gene matches: 10. This CDR3 has 14 residues. The CDR3 loop reads CASSVGSDRGQAFF. The CDR3, as DNA: TGCGCCAGCAGCGTGGGTTCGGACAGGGGCCAAGCTTTCTTT.

The table lists this clonotype with many counts. The chain joins TRBV5-1 to TRBJ2-1, with a possible D match to TRBD2 (7 bases). The CDR3 length is 14 residues. Germline V gene data show CDR1 as SGHRS and CDR2 as YFSETQ. Trimming removed 2 bases from V and 8 bases from J, with 14 bases in between. The CDR3 DNA sequence: TGCGCCAGCAGCTTTAGGGGGGGGCACTATGAGCAGTTCTTC. Translation: CASSFRGGHYEQFF.

This clonotype was counted at least ten times. The rearrangement uses TRBV24-1 and TRBJ2-1, with 9 bases identical to TRBD2. V was pared by 5 bases and J by 10 bases, with 5 bases of the junction left unmatched. In germline, CDR1 is KGHDR, CDR2 SFDVKD. The CDR3 is made up of 13 amino acids. The CDR3 loop reads CATSGGRGGEQFF. The DNA for the CDR3 is TGTGCCACCAGTGGGGGGCGGGGGGGCGAGCAGTTCTTC.

Many counts were recorded for this clonotype. This could be a read error, since a much larger clone is one nucleotide away. The chain has TRBV6-2 or TRBV6-3 and TRBJ2-6; TRBD2 is a possible D gene (5 bases). Germline V gene sequence: CDR1 MNHEY, CDR2 SVGEGT. The CDR3 extends over 15 amino acids. CDR3 nucleotides: TGTGTCAGCAATGATAGGAGGTCTGGGGCCAACGTCCTGACTTTC. It specifies CVSNDRRSGANVLTF.

This clonotype came up many times. The gene calls are TRBV21-1 and TRBJ2-1; TRBD1 is the table's D call, not checked against the DNA. TRBV21-1 is a recognized pseudogene. The CDR3 contains 15 residues. CDR3 bases: TGTGCCAGCAGCAGGGGGGACACCTCCTACAATGAGCAGTTCTTC. Translating gives CASSRGDTSYNEQFF.

This clonotype was seen repeatedly, ten times or more. V usage is TRBV20-1 and J usage is TRBJ2-7; D is uncertain. Trimming pared 7 bases from V and 4 bases from J, leaving 11 bases between. The germline V gene has CDR1 DFQATT and CDR2 SNEGSKA (reference sequence). The CDR3 sequence is 11 residues long. The CDR3 loop reads CSGLQRYEQYF. The CDR3 nucleotides read TGCAGTGGGTTACAGAGATACGAGCAGTACTTC.

This clonotype occurred many times. The chain combines TRBV20-1 with TRBJ1-5; tentatively, D is TRBD1 (5 bases). In germline, CDR1 is DFQATT, CDR2 SNEGSKA (reference sequence). This CDR3 is built from 14 residues. Trimming shortened V by 6 bases and J by 0 bases, and 12 bases separated the two germline ends. CDR3 residues: CSAGGADSNQPQHF. Here the CDR3 DNA reads TGCAGTGCCGGGGGAGCGGATAGCAATCAGCCCCAGCATTTT.

This clonotype was recorded once. The chain links TRBV7-8 to TRBJ1-5, with D possibly TRBD1 on 5 matching bases. The V end lost 6 bases, the J end lost 7 bases, and 19 bases lay between the germline ends. Germline lookup yields CDR1 SGHVS and CDR2 FQNEAQ. The length of the CDR3 is 15 residues. The CDR3 spells CASSQAVAGRQPQHF. CDR3 bases: TGTGCCAGCAGTCAAGCGGTAGCGGGGCGGCAGCCCCAGCATTTT.

This clonotype was recorded many times. The rearrangement uses TRBV6-6 and TRBJ2-1, with a possible D match to TRBD1 (6 bases). Germline CDR1 and CDR2: MNHNY and SVGAGI (reference sequence). The CDR3 length is 16 residues. V gave up 7 bases and J gave up 3 bases, with 19 bases separating them. CDR3 amino acids: CASNPSRGFVYNEQFF. The CDR3 DNA reads TGTGCCAGCAACCCTAGCAGGGGTTTCGTCTACAATGAGCAGTTCTTC.

This clonotype was seen many times. The chain recombines TRBV7-2 with TRBJ2-3; 11 bases match TRBD2. CDR1 and CDR2 from the germline V gene are SGHTA and FQGNSA. With V trimmed by 5 bases and J by 5 bases, 6 bases remained unmatched. The CDR3 contains 15 residues. DNA for the CDR3: TGTGCCAGCAGCCTTAGCGGGGGGGCCAGAGATACGCAGTATTTT. It codes for CASSLSGGARDTQYF.

This clonotype was detected many times. The rearrangement joins TRBV20-1 to TRBJ2-2; 8 nucleotides agree with TRBD1. The V gene end was trimmed by 5 bases and the J gene end by 2 bases; junction bases not matched to a gene: 4. This CDR3 spans 14 amino acids. Germline CDR1 reads DFQATT; CDR2 reads SNEGSKA (reference sequence). CDR3 bases: TGCAGTGCTCGGACAGGGCTAAACACCGGGGAGCTGTTTTTT. It is translated as CSARTGLNTGELFF.

This clonotype was seen repeatedly, ten times or more. J is TRBJ1-4 and V is TRBV27; D not resolved. The CDR3 is 14 residues long. The germline CDR1 and CDR2 sequences are MNHEY and SMNVEV (reference sequence). V was shortened by 5 bases and J by 4 bases, with 11 bases between the two germline ends. CDR3 protein: CASSRSRNNEKLFF. The CDR3 region has the DNA TGTGCCAGCAGTAGGTCCAGAAATAATGAAAAACTGTTTTTT.

This clonotype was counted many times. The CDR3 loop is CSAIDIGYGSYNEQFF. The CDR3 DNA reads as TGCAGTGCTATAGACATTGGGTACGGATCCTACAATGAGCAGTTCTTC. This sequence joins TRBV20-1 and TRBJ2-1; D gene uncertain. Per germline, CDR1 DFQATT and CDR2 SNEGSKA (reference sequence). The CDR3 spans 16 residues. V was pared by 4 bases and J by 1 base, with 17 bases between.

The genes are TRBV7-9 and TRBJ2-3; 8 bases map to TRBD1. The V gene's germline CDR1 is SEHNR and CDR2 FQNEAQ (reference sequence). This CDR3 contains 15 residues. The V segment lost 0 bases and the J segment 3 bases; nucleotides outside the gene matches: 2. CDR3 in DNA: TGTGCCAGCAGCTTAGCCAGGGGGCTAACAGATACGCAGTATTTT. It translates to CASSLARGLTDTQYF.

This clonotype was found many times. The gene calls are TRBV12-3 or TRBV12-4 and TRBJ2-3, with 7 bases matching TRBD2. CDR3 length equals 16 residues. V lost 6 bases to trimming and J lost 1 base; unmatched junction nucleotides: 10. The DNA of the CDR3 is TGTGCCAGCAGCCCTAGGGGCCTAGCGGGCACAGATACGCAGTATTTT. Its protein product is CASSPRGLAGTDTQYF.

V and J are TRBV23-1 and TRBJ2-3, with D possibly TRBD1 on 5 matching bases. TRBV23-1 is designated an ORF whose function remains uncertain. The CDR3 consists of 13 residues. V lost 2 bases, J lost 5 bases, and 8 bases lay in between. In DNA, the CDR3 is TGCGCCAGCAGTCAAGCAGGGTTAGATACGCAGTATTTT. Translation: CASSQAGLDTQYF.

This clonotype was found many times. V and J are TRBV20-1 and TRBJ2-1; tentative D call: TRBD1 (5 bases). Trimming cost V 6 bases and J 5 bases, with 14 bases left between them. The CDR3 spans 13 residues. Germline loops: CDR1 DFQATT, CDR2 SNEGSKA (reference sequence). The CDR3 spells CSAGGVGHNEQFF. DNA for the CDR3: TGCAGTGCCGGTGGGGTGGGGCACAATGAGCAGTTCTTC.

There are many counts of this clonotype. The chain uses TRBV7-9 and TRBJ1-1, with TRBD1 as a possible D gene (5 bases). The CDR3 covers 15 residues. Trimming left V 5 bases short and J 0 bases short, with 13 bases between. Per the germline V gene, CDR1 is SEHNR and CDR2 is FQNEAQ (reference sequence). The CDR3 spells CASSPDWGMNTEAFF. The CDR3 DNA reads as TGTGCCAGCAGCCCGGACTGGGGCATGAACACTGAAGCTTTCTTT.